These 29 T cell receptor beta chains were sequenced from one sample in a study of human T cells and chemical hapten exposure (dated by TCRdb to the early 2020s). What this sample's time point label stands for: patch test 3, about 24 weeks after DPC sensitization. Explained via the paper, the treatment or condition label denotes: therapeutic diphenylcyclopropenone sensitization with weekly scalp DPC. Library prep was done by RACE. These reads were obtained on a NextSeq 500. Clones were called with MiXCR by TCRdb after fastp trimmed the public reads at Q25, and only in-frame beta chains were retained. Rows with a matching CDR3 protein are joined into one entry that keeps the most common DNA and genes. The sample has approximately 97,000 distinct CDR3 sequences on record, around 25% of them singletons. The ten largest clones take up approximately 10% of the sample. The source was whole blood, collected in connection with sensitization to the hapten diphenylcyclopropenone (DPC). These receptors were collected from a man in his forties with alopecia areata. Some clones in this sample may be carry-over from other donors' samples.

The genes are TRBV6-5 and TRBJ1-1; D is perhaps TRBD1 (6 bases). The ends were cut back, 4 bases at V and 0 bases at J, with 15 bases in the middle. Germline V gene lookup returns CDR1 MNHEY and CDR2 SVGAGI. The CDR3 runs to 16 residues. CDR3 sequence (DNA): TGTGCCAGCAGTTCTCACCCCGACAGGTTGAACACTGAAGCTTTCTTT. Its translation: CASSSHPDRLNTEAFF.

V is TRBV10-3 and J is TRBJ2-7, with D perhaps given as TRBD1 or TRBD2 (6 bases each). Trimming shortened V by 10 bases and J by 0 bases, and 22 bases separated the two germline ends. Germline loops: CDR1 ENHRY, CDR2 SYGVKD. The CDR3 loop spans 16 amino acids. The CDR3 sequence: CATSLKGGRSSYEQYF. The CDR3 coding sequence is TGTGCCACATCATTAAAAGGGGGGCGAAGCTCCTACGAGCAGTACTTC.

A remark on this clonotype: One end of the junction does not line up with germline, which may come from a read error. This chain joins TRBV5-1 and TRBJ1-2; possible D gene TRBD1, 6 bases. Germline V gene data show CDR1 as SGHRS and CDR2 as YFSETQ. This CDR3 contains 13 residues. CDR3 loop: CASSYTGMGGYNF. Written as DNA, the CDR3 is TGCGCCAGCAGCTATACAGGGATGGGAGGCTACAACTTC.

The DNA for the CDR3 is TGTGCCACCAGTGAATCGGGACGGACCTATAATTCACCCCTCCACTTT. Its protein is CATSESGRTYNSPLHF. This sequence joins TRBV24-1 and TRBJ1-6; D is perhaps TRBD1 (5 bases). CDR3 length equals 16 residues. CDR1 KGHDR and CDR2 SFDVKD come from the germline V gene. V lost 4 bases, J lost 2 bases, and 11 bases lay in between.

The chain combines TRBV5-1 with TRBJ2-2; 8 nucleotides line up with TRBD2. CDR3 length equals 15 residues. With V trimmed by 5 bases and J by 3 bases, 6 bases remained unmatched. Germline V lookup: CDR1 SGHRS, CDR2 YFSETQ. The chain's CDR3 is CASSHSGVDTGELFF. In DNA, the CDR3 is TGCGCCAGCAGTCATAGCGGGGTCGACACCGGGGAGCTGTTTTTT.

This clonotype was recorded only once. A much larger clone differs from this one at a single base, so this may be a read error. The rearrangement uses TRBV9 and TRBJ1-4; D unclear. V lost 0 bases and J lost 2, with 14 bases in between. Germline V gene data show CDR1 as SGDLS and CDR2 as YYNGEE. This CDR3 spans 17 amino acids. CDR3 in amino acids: CASSVAGGLETNEKLFF. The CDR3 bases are TGTGCCAGCAGCGTAGCAGGAGGGTTGGAGACTAATGAAAAACTGTTTTTT.

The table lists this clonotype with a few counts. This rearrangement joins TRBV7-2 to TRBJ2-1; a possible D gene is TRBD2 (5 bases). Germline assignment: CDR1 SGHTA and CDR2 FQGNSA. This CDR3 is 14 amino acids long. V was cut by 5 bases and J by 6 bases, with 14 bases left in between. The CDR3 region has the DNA TGTGCCAGCAGCACGGACCCTAGCCCCAATGAGCAGTTCTTC. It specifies CASSTDPSPNEQFF.

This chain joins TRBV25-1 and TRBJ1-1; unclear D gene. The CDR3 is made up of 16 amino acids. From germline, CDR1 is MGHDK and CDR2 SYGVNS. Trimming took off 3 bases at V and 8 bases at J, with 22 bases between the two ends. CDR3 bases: TGTGCCAGCAGTGAGTTTCACCTTCGCCTGGCAGGAGAAGCTTTCTTT. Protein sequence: CASSEFHLRLAGEAFF.

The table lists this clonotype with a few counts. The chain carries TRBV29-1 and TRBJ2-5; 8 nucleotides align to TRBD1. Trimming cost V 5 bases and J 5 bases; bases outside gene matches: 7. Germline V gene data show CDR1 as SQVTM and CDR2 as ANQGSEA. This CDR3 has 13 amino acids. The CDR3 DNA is TGCAGCGTTTCCCTGGGACAGGTGGAGACCCAGTACTTC. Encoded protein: CSVSLGQVETQYF. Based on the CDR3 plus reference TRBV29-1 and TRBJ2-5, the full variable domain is SAVISQKPSRDICQRGTSLTIQCQVDSQVTMMFWYRQQPGQSLTLIATANQGSEATYESGFVIDKFPISRPNLTFSTLTVSNMSPEDSSIYLCSVSLGQVETQYFGPGTRLLVL.

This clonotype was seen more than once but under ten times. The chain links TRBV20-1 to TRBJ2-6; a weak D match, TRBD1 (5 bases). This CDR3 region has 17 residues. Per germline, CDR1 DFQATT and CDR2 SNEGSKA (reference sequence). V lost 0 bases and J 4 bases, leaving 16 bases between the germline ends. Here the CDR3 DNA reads TGCAGTGCTAGAGACTTCGTGCAGGGCGCCGGGGCCAACGTCCTGACTTTC. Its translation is CSARDFVQGAGANVLTF.

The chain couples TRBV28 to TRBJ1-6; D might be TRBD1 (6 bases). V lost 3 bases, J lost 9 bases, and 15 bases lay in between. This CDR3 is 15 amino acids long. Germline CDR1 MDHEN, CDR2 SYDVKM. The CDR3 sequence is CASSLGQGRSSPLHF. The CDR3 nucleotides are TGTGCCAGCAGTTTGGGGCAGGGGCGTAGTTCACCCCTCCACTTT.

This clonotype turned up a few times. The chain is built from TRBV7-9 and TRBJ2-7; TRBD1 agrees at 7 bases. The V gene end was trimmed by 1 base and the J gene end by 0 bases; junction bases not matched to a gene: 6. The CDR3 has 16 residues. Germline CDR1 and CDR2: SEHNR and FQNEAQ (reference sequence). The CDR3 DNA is TGTGCCAGCAGCTTAGACCGGACAGGTAGCTCCTACGAGCAGTACTTC. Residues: CASSLDRTGSSYEQYF.

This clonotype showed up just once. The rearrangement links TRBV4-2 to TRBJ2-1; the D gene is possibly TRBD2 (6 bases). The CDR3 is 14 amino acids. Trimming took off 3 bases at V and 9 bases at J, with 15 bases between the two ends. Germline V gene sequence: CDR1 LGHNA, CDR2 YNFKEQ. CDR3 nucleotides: TGTGCCAGCAGCCAGGCCCCGACTAGTAGTGAGCAGTTCTTC. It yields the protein CASSQAPTSSEQFF.

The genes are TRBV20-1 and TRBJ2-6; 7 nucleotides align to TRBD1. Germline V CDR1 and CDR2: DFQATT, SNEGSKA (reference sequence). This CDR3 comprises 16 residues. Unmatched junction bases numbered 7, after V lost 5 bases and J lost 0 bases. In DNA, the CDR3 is TGCAGTGCTGTTGGGACAGCGCACTCTGGGGCCAACGTCCTGACTTTC. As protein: CSAVGTAHSGANVLTF.

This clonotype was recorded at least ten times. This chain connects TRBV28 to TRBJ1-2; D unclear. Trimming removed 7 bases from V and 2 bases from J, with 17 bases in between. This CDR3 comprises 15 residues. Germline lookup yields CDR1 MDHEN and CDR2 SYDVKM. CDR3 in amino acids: CASTSTPAGNYGYTF. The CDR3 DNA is TGTGCCAGCACCAGTACACCGGCGGGGAACTATGGCTACACCTTC.

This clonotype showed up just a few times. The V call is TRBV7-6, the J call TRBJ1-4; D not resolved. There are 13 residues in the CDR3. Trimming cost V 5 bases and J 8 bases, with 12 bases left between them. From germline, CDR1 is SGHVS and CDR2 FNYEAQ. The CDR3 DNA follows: TGTGCCAGCAGCCCCAGGAACGAAGAAAAACTGTTTTTT. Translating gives CASSPRNEEKLFF.

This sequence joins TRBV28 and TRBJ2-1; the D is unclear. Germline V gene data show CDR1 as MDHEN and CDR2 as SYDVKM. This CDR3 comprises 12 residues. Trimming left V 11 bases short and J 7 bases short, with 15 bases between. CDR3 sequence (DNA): TGTGCCTGTGTAAAAAAAGGGAATGAGCAGTTCTTC. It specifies CACVKKGNEQFF. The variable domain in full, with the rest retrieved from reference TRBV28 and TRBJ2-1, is DVKVTQSSRYLVKRTGEKVFLECVQDMDHENMFWYRQDPGLGLRLIYFSYDVKMKEKGDIPEGYSVSREKKERFSLILESASTNQTSMYLCACVKKGNEQFFGPGTRLTVL.

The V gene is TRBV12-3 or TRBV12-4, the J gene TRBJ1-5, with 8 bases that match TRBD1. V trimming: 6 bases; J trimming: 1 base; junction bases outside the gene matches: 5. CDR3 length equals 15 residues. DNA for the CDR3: TGTGCCAGCAGAACCCGGACAGGGAGCAATCAGCCCCAGCATTTT. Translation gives CASRTRTGSNQPQHF.

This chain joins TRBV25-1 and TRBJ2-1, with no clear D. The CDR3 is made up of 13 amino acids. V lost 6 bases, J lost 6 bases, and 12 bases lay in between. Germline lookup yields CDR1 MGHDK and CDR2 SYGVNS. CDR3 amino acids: CASRQKPSNEQFF. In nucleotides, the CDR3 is TGTGCCAGCAGACAAAAGCCTTCCAATGAGCAGTTCTTC. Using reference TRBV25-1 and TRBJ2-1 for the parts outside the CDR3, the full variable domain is EADIYQTPRYLVIGTGKKITLECSQTMGHDKMYWYQQDPGMELHLIHYSYGVNSTEKGDLSSESTVSRIRTEHFPLTLESARPSHTSQYLCASRQKPSNEQFFGPGTRLTVL.

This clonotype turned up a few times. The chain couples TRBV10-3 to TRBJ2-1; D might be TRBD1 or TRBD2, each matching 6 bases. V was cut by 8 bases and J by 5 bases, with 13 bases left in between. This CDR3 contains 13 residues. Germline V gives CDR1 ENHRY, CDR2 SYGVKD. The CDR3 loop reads CAIGGLGDNEQFF. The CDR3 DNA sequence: TGTGCCATCGGGGGGCTCGGGGACAATGAGCAGTTCTTC.

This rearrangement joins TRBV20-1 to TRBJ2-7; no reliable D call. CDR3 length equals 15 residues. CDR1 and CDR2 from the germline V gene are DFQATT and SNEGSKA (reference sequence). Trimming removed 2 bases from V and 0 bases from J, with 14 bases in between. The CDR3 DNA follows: TGCAGTGCTAGATCTACTAACGCCTACTCCTACGAGCAGTACTTC. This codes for CSARSTNAYSYEQYF.

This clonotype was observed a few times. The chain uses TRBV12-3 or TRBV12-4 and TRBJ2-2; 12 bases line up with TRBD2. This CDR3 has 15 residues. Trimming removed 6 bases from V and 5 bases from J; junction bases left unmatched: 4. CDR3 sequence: CASRTGTSGTGELFF. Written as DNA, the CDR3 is TGTGCCAGCAGAACCGGGACTAGCGGGACCGGGGAGCTGTTTTTT.

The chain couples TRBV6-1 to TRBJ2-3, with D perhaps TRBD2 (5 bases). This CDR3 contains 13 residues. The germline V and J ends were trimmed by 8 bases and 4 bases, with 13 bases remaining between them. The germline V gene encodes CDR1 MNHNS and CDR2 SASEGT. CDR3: CASSFEGPDTQYF. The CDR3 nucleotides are TGTGCCAGCTCCTTCGAGGGCCCAGATACGCAGTATTTT.

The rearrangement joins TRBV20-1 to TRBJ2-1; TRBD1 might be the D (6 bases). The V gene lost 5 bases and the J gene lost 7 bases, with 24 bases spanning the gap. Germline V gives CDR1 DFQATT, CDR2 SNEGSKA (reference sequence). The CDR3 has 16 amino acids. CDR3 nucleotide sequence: TGCAGTGCTCCACATTACGGGACACCAGGTCTTAATGAGCAGTTCTTC. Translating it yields CSAPHYGTPGLNEQFF.

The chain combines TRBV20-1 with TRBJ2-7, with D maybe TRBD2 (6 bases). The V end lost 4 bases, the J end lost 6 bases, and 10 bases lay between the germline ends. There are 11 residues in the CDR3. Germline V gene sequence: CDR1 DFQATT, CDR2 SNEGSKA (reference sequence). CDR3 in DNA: TGCAGTGCTATAAGGGGAGGCGAGCAGTACTTC. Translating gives CSAIRGGEQYF.

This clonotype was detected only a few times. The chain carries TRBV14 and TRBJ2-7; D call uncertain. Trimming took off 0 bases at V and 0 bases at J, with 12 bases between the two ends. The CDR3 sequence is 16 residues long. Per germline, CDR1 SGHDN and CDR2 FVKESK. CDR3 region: CASSQDFGQVSYEQYF. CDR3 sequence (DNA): TGTGCCAGCAGCCAAGATTTTGGCCAGGTCTCCTACGAGCAGTACTTC.

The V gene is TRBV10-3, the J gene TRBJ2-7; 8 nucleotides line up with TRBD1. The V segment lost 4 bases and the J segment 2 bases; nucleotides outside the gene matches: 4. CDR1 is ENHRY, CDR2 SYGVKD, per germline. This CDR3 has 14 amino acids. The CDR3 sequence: CAISGSQGAYEQYF. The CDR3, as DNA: TGTGCCATCAGTGGGTCACAGGGGGCCTACGAGCAGTACTTC.

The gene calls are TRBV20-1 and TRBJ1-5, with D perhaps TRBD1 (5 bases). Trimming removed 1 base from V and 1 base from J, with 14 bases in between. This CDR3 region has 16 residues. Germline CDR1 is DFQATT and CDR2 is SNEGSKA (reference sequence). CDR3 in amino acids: CSARVRGVGSNQPQHF. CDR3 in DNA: TGCAGTGCTAGAGTCAGAGGGGTTGGGAGCAATCAGCCCCAGCATTTT.

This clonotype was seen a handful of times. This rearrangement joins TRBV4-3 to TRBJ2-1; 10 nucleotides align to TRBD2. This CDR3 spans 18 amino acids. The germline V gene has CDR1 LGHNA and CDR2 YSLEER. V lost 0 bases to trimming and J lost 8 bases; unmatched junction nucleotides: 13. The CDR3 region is CASSQDLLAGVGSDEQFF. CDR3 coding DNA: TGCGCCAGCAGCCAAGATCTCCTAGCGGGAGTAGGGTCGGATGAGCAGTTCTTC.